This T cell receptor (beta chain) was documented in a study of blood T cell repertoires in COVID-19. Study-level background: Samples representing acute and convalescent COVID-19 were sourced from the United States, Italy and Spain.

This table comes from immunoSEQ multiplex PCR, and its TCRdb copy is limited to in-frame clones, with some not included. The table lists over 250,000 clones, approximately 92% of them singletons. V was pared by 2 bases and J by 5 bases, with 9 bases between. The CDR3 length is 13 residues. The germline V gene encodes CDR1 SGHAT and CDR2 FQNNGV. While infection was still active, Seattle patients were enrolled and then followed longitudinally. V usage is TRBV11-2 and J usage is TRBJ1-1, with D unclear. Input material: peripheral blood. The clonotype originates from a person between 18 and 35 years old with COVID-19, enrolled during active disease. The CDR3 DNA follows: TGTGCCAGCAGCTTACGTTCGGGGACTGAAGCTTTCTTT. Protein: CASSLRSGTEAFF.